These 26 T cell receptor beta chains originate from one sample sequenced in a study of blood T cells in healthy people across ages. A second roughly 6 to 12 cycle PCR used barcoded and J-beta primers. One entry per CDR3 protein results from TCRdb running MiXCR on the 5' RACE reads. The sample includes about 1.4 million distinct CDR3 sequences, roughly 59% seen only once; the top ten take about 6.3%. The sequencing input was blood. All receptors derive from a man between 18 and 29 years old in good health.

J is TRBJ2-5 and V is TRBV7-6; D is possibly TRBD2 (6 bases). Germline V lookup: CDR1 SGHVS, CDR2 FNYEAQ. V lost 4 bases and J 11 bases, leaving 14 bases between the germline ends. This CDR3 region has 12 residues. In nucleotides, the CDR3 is TGTGCCAGCAGCTGGGACGGTCGGGAGCAGTACTTC. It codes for CASSWDGREQYF. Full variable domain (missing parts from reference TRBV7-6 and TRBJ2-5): GAGVSQSPRYKVTKRGQDVALRCDPISGHVSLYWYRQALGQGPEFLTYFNYEAQQDKSGLPNDRFSAERPEGSISTLTIQRTEQRDSAMYRCASSWDGREQYFGPGTRLLVL.

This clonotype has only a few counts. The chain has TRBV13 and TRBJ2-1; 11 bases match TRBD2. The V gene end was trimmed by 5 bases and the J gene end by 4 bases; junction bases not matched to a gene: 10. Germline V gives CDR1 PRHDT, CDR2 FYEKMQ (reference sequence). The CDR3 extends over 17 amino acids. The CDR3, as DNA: TGTGCCAGCAGCCCCCCGAGGGCTAGCGGGAGGTACAATGAGCAGTTCTTC. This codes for CASSPPRASGRYNEQFF.

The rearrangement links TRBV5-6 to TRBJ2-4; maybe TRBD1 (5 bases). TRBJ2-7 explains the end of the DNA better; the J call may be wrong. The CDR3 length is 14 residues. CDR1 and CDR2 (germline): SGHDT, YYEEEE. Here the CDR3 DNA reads TGTGCCAGCAGCTTACCTGACGACAGCTACGAGCAGTACTTC. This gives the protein CASSLPDDSYEQYF.

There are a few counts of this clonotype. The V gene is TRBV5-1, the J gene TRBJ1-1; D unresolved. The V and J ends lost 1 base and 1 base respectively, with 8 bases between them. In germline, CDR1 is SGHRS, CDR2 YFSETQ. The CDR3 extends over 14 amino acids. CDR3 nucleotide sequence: TGCGCCAGCAGCTTGTCCGACCCGAACACTGAAGCTTTCTTT. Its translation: CASSLSDPNTEAFF. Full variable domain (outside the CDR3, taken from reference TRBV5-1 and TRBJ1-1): KAGVTQTPRYLIKTRGQQVTLSCSPISGHRSVSWYQQTPGQGLQFLFEYFSETQRNKGNFPGRFSGRQFSNSRSEMNVSTLELGDSALYLCASSLSDPNTEAFFGQGTRLTVV.

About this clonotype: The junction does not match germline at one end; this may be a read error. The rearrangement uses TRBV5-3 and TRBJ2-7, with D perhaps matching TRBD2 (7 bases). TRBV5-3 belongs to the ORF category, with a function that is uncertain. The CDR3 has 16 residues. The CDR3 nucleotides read TGTGCCAGCAGCTTGAGGGGGGGGGCGAGCTCCTACGAGCAGTACTTC. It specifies CASSLRGGASSYEQYF.

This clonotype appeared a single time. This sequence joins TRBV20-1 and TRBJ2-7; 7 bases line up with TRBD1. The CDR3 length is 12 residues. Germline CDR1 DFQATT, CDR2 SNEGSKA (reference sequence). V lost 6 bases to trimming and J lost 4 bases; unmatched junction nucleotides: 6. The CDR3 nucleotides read TGCAGTGCCCGGACAGGATGGTACGAGCAGTACTTC. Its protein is CSARTGWYEQYF.

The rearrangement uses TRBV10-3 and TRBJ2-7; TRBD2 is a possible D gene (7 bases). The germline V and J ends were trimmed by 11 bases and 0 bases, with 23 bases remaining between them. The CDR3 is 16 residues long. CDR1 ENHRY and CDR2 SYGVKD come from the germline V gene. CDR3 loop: CAVGNGGDTYSYEQYF. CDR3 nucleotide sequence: TGTGCCGTCGGCAATGGGGGGGACACCTACTCCTACGAGCAGTACTTC.

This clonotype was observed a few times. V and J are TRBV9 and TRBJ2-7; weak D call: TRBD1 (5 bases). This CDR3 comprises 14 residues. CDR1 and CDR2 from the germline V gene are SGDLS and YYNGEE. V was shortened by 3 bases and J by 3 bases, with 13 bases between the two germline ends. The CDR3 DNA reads TGTGCCAGCAGCGCACTGGGAACAGGCTACGAGCAGTACTTC. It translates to CASSALGTGYEQYF. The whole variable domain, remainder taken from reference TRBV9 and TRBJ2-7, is DSGVTQTPKHLITATGQRVTLRCSPRSGDLSVYWYQQSLDQGLQFLIQYYNGEERAKGNILERFSAQQFPDLHSELNLSSLELGDSALYFCASSALGTGYEQYFGPGTRLTVT.

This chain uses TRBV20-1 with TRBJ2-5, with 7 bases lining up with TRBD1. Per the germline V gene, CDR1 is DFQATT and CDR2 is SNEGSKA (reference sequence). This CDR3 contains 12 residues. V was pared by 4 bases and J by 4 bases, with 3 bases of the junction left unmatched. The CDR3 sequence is CSAKTGRETQYF. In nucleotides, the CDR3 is TGCAGTGCTAAGACAGGGCGAGAGACCCAGTACTTC.

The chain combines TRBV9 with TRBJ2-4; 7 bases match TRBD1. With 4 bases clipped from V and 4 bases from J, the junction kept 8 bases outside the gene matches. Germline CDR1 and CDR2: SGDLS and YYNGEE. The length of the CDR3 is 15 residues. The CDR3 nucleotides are TGTGCCAGCAGCAAAAAACAGGGGCTGAAAAACATTCAGTACTTC. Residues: CASSKKQGLKNIQYF.

The CDR3 bases are TGCAGTGCTAGCGAAAGGGAGAGCAATCAGCCCCAGCATTTT. It encodes CSASERESNQPQHF. V and J are TRBV20-1 and TRBJ1-5; D is unresolved. The ends were cut back, 3 bases at V and 1 base at J, with 10 bases in the middle. The CDR3 covers 14 residues. The V gene's germline CDR1 is DFQATT and CDR2 SNEGSKA (reference sequence).

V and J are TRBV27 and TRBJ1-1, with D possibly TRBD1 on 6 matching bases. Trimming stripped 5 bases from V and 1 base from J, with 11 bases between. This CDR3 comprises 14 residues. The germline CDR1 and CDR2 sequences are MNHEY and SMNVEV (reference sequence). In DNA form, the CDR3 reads TGTGCCAGCAGTGGGCCAGGGGCGAACACTGAAGCTTTCTTT. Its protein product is CASSGPGANTEAFF.

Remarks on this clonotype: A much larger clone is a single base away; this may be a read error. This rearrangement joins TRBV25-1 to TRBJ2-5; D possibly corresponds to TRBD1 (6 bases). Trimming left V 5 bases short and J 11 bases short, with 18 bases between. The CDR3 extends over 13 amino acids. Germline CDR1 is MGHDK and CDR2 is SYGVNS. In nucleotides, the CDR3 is TGTGCCAGCAGTCCTCAGGGGTGGGATGAGCAGTACTTC. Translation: CASSPQGWDEQYF.

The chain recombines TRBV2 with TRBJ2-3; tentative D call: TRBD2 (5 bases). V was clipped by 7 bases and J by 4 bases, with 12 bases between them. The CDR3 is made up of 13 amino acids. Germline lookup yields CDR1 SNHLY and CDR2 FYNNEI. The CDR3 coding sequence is TGTGCCAGCAAGTCGTCGGGGTCAGATACGCAGTATTTT. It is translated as CASKSSGSDTQYF.

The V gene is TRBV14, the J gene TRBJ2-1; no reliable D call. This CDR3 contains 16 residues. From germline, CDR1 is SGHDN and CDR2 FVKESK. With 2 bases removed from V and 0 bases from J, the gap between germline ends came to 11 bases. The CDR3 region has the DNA TGTGCCAGCAGCCAATGGTACTCCCTCTCCTACAATGAGCAGTTCTTC. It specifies CASSQWYSLSYNEQFF. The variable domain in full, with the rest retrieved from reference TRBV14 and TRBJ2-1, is EAGVTQFPSHSVIEKGQTVTLRCDPISGHDNLYWYRRVMGKEIKFLLHFVKESKQDESGMPNNRFLAERTGGTYSTLKVQPAELEDSGVYFCASSQWYSLSYNEQFFGPGTRLTVL.

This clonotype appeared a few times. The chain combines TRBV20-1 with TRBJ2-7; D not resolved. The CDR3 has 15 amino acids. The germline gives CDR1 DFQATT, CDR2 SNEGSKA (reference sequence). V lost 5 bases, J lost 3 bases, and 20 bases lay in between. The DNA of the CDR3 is TGCAGTGCTGATAAGCCGCACCGTGCCCTCTACGAGCAGTACTTC. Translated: CSADKPHRALYEQYF.

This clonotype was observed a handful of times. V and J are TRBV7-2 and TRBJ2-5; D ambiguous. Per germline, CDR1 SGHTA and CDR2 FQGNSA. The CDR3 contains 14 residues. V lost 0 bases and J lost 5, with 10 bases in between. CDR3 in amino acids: CASSLALSRETQYF. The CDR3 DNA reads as TGTGCCAGCAGCTTAGCCCTATCTAGGGAGACCCAGTACTTC.

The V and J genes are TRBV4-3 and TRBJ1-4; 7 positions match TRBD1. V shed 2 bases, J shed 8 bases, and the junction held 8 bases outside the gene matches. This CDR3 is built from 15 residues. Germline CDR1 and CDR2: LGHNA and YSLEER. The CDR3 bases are TGCGCCAGCAGCCAATCCAGGGGGAGGGACGAAAAACTGTTTTTT. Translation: CASSQSRGRDEKLFF.

For the CDR3, the DNA is TGTGCCAGCAGCCATGGTGGGACACCGAGGAGGGCCAACGTCCTGACTTTC. Translated: CASSHGGTPRRANVLTF. The chain uses TRBV6-2 or TRBV6-3 and TRBJ2-6; weak D call: TRBD1 (6 bases). Germline loops: CDR1 MNHEY, CDR2 SVGEGT. The CDR3 consists of 17 residues. V lost 6 bases to trimming and J lost 5 bases, with 20 bases between them.

CDR3 sequence (DNA): TGTGCCAGCAGCTTAGAGACAGGGGCTTTTGATGGCTACACCTTC. Its protein is CASSLETGAFDGYTF. V and J are TRBV7-9 and TRBJ1-2; 8 bases agree with TRBD1. This CDR3 is 15 amino acids long. In germline, CDR1 is SEHNR, CDR2 FQNEAQ (reference sequence). The trim removed 1 base at V and 6 bases at J, leaving 7 bases unmatched.

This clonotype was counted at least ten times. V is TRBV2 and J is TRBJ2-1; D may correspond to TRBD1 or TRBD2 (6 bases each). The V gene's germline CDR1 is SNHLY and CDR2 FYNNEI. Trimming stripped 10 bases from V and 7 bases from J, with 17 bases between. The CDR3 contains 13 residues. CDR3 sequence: CATPGAQTNEQFF. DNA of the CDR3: TGTGCCACCCCGGGGGCACAGACGAATGAGCAGTTCTTC.

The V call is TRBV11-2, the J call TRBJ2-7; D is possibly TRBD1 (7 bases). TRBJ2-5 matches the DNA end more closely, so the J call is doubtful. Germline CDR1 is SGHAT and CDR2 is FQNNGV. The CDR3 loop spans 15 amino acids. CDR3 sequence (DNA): TGTGCCAGCAGCTTAACGGGGGCAGGGGGGGAGACCCAGTACTTC. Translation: CASSLTGAGGETQYF.

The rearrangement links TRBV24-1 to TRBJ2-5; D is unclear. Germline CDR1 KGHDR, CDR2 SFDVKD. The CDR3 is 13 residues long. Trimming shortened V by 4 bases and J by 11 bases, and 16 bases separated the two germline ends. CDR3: CATSEQYYNEQYF. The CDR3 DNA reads TGTGCCACCAGTGAACAGTACTACAATGAGCAGTACTTC.

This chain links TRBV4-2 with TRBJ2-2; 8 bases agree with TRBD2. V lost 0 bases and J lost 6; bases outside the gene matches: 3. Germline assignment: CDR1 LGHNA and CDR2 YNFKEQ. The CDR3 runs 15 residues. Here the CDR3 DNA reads TGTGCCAGCAGCCAAGAAGCGGGAGTGTCCGGGGAGCTGTTTTTT. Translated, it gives CASSQEAGVSGELFF.

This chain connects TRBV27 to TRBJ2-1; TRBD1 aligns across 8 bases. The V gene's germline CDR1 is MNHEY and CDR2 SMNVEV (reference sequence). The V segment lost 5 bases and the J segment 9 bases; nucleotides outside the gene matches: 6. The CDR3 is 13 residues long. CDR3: CASSGDRGGEQFF. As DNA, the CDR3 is TGTGCCAGCAGTGGAGACAGGGGCGGTGAGCAGTTCTTC.

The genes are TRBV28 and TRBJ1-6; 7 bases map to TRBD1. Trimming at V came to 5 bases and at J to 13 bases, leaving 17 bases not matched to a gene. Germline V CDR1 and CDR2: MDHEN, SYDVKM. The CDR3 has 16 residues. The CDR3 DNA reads TGTGCCAGCAGTACGGTGAGGGGGCTAGGGAGACCCCCCCTCCACTTT. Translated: CASSTVRGLGRPPLHF.